Below, 3 T cell receptor beta chains from the same sample are listed, as sequenced in a study of OX40 agonist ivuxolimab in advanced cancers. Sequencing was performed with immunoSEQ multiplex PCR; in TCRdb, only in-frame clones are kept and a portion is missing. The data hold tens of thousands of clones, with roughly 87% observed a single time. Material: CD4+ or CD8+ T cells sorted from blood, obtained in a trial of the OX40 agonist ivuxolimab. Receptor source: an adult with an advanced solid tumor such as melanoma, head and neck, liver or kidney cancer.

The chain joins TRBV30 to TRBJ1-2; D is possibly TRBD1 (5 bases). Germline V gene sequence: CDR1 GTSNPN, CDR2 SVGIG (reference sequence). Trimming removed 4 bases at V and 4 bases at J, with 16 bases between. There are 14 residues in the CDR3. In DNA form, the CDR3 reads TGTGCCTGGACCCTGGGACCCTCTCGCTATGGCTACACCTTC. Amino acids: CAWTLGPSRYGYTF. The entire variable domain, with the rest obtained from reference TRBV30 and TRBJ1-2, is as follows: SQTIHQWPATLVQPVGSPLSLECTVEGTSNPNLYWYRQAAGRGLQLLFYSVGIGQISSEVPQNLSASRPQDRQFILSSKKLLLSDSGFYLCAWTLGPSRYGYTFGSGTRLTVV.

The gene calls are TRBV4-1 and TRBJ1-2, with D tentatively TRBD1 (6 bases). Germline-derived CDR1 and CDR2 are MGHRA and YSYEKL. The CDR3 extends over 13 amino acids. The germline V and J ends were trimmed by 2 bases and 4 bases, with 8 bases remaining between them. The CDR3 nucleotides are TGCGCCAGCAGCCAAACAGGGATCTATGGCTACACCTTC. Amino acid sequence: CASSQTGIYGYTF.

This clone was observed a single time. The V and J genes are TRBV6-6 and TRBJ2-1; 7 bases are a match to TRBD2. With 2 bases clipped from V and 7 bases from J, the junction kept 5 bases outside the gene matches. The CDR3 consists of 14 residues. Germline V gene sequence: CDR1 MNHNY, CDR2 SVGAGI (reference sequence). This CDR3 reads CASSYGGSTNEQFF. DNA for the CDR3: TGTGCCAGCAGTTACGGCGGGAGTACTAATGAGCAGTTCTTC.